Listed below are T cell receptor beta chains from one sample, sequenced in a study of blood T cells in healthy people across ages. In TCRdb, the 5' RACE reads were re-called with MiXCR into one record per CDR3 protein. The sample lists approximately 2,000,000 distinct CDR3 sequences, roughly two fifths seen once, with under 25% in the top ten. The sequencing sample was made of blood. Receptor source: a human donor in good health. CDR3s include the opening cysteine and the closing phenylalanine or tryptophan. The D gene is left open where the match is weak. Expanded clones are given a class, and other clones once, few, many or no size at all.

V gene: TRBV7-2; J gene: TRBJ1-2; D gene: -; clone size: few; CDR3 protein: CASSPSGFLGYTF; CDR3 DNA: TGTGCCAGCAGCCCCAGTGGCTTCCTTGGCTACACCTTC
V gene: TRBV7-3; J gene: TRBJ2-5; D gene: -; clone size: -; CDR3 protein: CAGSLNVGVQETQYF; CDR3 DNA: TGTGCCGGCAGCTTAAACGTCGGGGTACAAGAGACCCAGTACTTC
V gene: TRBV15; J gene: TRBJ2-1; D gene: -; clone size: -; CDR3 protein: CATSPGEDNFSYNEQFF; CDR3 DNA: TGTGCCACCAGCCCGGGTGAGGACAACTTCTCCTACAATGAGCAGTTCTTC
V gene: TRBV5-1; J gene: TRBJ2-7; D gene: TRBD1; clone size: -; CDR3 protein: CASSGGQGAIYEQYF; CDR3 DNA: TGCGCCAGCAGCGGCGGACAGGGGGCGATCTACGAGCAGTACTTC
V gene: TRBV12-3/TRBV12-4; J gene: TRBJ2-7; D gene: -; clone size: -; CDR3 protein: CASSRGGGLEQYF; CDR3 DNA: TGTGCCAGCAGCCGAGGGGGAGGGCTCGAGCAGTACTTC
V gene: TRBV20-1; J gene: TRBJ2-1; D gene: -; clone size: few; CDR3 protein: CSAAGLKGVFGEQFF; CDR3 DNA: TGCAGTGCTGCGGGACTGAAGGGGGTCTTTGGTGAGCAGTTCTTC
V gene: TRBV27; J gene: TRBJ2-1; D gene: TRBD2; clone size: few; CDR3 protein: CASSSPGTSGYYNEQFF; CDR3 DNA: TGTGCCAGCAGTTCCCCGGGGACTAGCGGTTACTACAATGAGCAGTTCTTC
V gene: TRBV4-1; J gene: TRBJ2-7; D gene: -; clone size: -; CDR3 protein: CASSQGIGNEQYF; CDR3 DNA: TGCGCCAGCAGCCAAGGTATAGGCAATGAGCAGTACTTC
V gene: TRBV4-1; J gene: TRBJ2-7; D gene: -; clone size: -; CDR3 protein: CASSQEQGGAYEQYF; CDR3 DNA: TGCGCCAGCAGCCAAGAGCAGGGCGGGGCCTACGAGCAGTACTTC
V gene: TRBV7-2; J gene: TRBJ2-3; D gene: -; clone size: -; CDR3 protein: CASSLTFSADTTDTQYF; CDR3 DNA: TGTGCCAGCAGCTTAACCTTTAGCGCCGACACAACAGATACGCAGTATTTT
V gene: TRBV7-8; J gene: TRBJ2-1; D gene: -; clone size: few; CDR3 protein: CASSRGQNLRGALSYNEQFF; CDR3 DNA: TGTGCCAGCAGCCGAGGACAGAACCTACGGGGGGCCCTCTCCTACAATGAGCAGTTCTTC
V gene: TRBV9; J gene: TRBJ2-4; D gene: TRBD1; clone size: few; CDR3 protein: CASSASLGDRANIQYF; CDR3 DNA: TGTGCCAGCAGCGCCTCCCTTGGGGACAGGGCGAACATTCAGTACTTC
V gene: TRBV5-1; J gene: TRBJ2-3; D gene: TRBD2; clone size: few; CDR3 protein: CATSPRGLAANEQYF; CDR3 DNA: TGCGCCACCTCGCCACGTGGACTAGCGGCAAATGAGCAGTATTTT
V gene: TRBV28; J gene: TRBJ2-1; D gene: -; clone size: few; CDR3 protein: CASIDNEQFF; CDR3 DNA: TGTGCCAGCATAGACAATGAGCAGTTCTTC
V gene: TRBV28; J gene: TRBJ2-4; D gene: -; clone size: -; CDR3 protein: CASRARRDILAKNIQYF; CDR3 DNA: TGTGCCAGCAGAGCTCGACGGGACATCTTAGCCAAAAACATTCAGTACTTC
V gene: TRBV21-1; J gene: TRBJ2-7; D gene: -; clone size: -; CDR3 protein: CATRGRETTYEQYF; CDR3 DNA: TGTGCCACCCGGGGACGGGAAACCACCTACGAGCAGTACTTC
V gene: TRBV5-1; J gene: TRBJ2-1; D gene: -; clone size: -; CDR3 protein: CASSPTQGLSYNEQFF; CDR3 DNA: TGCGCCAGCAGCCCCACCCAGGGTCTCTCCTACAATGAGCAGTTCTTC
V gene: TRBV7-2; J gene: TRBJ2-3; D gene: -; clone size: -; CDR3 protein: CASSLKYVLTLGTQYF; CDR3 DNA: TGTGCCAGCAGCTTAAAGTATGTCCTGACCCTTGGTACGCAGTATTTT
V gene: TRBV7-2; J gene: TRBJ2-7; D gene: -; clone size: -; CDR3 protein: CASSLRPAGGGYEQYF; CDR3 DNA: TGTGCCAGCAGCTTACGCCCTGCCGGAGGGGGATACGAGCAGTACTTC
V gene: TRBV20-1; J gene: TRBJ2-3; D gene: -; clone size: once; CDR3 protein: CSARTRRYSEYF; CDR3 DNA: TGCAGTGCTAGGACCCGGAGGTATTCCGAGTATTTT
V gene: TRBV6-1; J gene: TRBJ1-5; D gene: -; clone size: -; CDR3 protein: CASSEAGGTPQHF; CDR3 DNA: TGTGCCAGCAGTGAAGCTGGGGGCACGCCCCAGCATTTT
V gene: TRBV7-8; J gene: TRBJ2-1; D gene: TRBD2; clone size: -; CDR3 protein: CASRLTSGGGNRNEQFF; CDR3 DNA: TGTGCCAGCAGGTTGACTAGCGGGGGGGGGAATAGGAATGAGCAGTTCTTC
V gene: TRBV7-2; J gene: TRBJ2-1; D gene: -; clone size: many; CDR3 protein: CASSLAGPYNEQFF; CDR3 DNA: TGTGCCAGCAGCTTGGCAGGGCCATACAATGAGCAGTTCTTC
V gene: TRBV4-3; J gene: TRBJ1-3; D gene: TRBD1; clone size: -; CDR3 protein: CASSQQQGDGNTVYF; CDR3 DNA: TGCGCCAGCAGCCAACAACAGGGGGACGGAAACACCGTATATTTT
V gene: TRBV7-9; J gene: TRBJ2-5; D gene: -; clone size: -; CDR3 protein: CVSGSGETQYF; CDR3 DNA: TGTGTCAGCGGAAGCGGGGAGACCCAGTACTTC
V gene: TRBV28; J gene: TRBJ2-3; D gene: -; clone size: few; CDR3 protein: CASLLAAASTDTQYF; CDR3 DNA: TGTGCCAGCCTTCTAGCAGCCGCGAGCACAGATACGCAGTATTTT
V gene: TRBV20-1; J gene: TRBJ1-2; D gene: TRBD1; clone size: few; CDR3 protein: CSAREGQGARGYTF; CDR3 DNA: TGCAGTGCTAGAGAGGGACAGGGGGCGCGTGGCTACACCTTC
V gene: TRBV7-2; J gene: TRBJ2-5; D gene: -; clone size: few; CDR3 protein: CASSLAVGTQYF; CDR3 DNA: TGTGCCAGCAGCTTAGCCGTGGGGACCCAGTACTTC
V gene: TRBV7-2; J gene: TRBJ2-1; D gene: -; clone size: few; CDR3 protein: CASSYQAYEQFF; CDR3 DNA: TGTGCCAGCAGTTACCAGGCTTATGAGCAGTTCTTC
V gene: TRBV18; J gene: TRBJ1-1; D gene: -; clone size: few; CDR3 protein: CASSPPSRDAFF; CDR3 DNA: TGTGCCAGCTCACCACCGAGCAGGGACGCTTTCTTT
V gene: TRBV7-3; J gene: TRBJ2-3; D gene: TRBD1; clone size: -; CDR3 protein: CASSFQGAADTQYF; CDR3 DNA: TGTGCCAGCAGCTTTCAGGGGGCGGCAGATACGCAGTATTTT
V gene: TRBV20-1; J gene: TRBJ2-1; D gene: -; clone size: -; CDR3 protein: CSASAGDEQFF; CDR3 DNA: TGCAGTGCTAGCGCGGGCGATGAGCAGTTCTTC
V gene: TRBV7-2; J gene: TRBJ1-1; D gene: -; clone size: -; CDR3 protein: CASSPRVLGAKAFF; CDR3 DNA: TGTGCCAGCAGCCCCAGGGTTCTGGGGGCTAAAGCTTTCTTT
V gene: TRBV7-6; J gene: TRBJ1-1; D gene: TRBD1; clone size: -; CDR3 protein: CASSPRQGDGAFF; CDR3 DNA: TGTGCCAGCAGCCCGAGACAGGGGGACGGAGCTTTCTTT
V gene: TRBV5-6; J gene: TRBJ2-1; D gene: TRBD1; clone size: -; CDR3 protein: CASSSGQGGSLFPYNEQFF; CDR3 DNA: TGTGCCAGCAGCTCCGGACAGGGGGGGAGTTTATTCCCCTACAATGAGCAGTTCTTC
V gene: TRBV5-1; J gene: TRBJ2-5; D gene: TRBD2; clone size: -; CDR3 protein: CASSEIGTSGGAPETQYF; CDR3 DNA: TGCGCCAGCAGCGAGATCGGGACTAGCGGGGGGGCTCCAGAGACCCAGTACTTC
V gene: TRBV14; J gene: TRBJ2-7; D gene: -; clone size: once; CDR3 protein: CASSQDLQESQYF; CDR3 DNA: TGTGCCAGCAGCCAAGATCTACAAGAGTCCCAGTACTTC
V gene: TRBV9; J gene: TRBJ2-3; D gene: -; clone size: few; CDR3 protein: CASSVGWSTDTQYF; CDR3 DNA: TGTGCCAGCAGCGTAGGGTGGAGCACAGATACGCAGTATTTT
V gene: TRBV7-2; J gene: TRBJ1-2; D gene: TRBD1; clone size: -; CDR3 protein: CASSLVGQGIYYGYTF; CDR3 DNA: TGTGCCAGCAGCTTAGTAGGACAGGGTATATACTATGGCTACACCTTC
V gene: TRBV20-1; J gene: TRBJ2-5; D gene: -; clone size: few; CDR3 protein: CSAEDRSRETQYF; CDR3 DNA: TGCAGTGCTGAAGACAGGTCTAGGGAGACCCAGTACTTC
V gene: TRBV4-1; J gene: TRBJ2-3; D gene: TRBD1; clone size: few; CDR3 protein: CASSQDGTGTDTQYF; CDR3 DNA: TGCGCCAGCAGCCAAGATGGGACAGGAACGGATACGCAGTATTTT
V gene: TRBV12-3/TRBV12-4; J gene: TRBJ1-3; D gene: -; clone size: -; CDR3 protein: CASSPPGTIYF; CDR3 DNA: TGTGCCAGCAGCCCCCCAGGCACCATATATTTT
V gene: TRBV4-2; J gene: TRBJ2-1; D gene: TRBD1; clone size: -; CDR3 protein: CASSLAGTGIYNEQFF; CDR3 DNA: TGTGCCAGCAGCCTCGCCGGGACAGGGATTTACAATGAGCAGTTCTTC
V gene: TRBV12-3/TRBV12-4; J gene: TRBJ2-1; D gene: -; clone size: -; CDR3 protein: CASVSPPGNEQFF; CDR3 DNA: TGTGCCAGCGTCAGTCCTCCGGGTAATGAGCAGTTCTTC
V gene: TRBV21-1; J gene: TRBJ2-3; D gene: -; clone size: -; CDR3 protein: CASSRERGGPDTQYF; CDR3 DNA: TGTGCCAGCAGCCGTGAGCGGGGGGGCCCAGATACGCAGTATTTT
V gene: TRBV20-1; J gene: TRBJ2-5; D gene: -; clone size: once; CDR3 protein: CSARDRLGLRFQETQYF; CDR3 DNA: TGCAGTGCTAGAGATCGGTTGGGACTGAGGTTCCAAGAGACCCAGTACTTC
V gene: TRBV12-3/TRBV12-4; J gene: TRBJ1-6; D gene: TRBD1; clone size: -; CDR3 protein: CASTGQGRNSPLHF; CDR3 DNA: TGTGCCAGCACCGGACAGGGGCGGAATTCACCCCTCCACTTT